The T cell receptor beta chain described here comes from a study of T cells in Graves' hyperthyroidism and ophthalmopathy. Subjects aged 18 to 65 presented with newly diagnosed hyperthyroidism of less than 2 months' duration. This clonotype was seen at least ten times. The CDR3 contains 14 residues. Trimming stripped 1 base from V and 6 bases from J, with 13 bases between. In germline, CDR1 is MNHNS, CDR2 SASEGT. The TCR beta CDR3 regions underwent amplification using RNA transcripts as the source. HTBI primers were the set used in a first-round RT-PCR of the TCR CDR3. TCRdb independently ran MiXCR on the multiplex PCR reads; one entry per CDR3 protein. The profile shows around 350,000 distinct CDR3 sequences, roughly 17% of them singletons.

This sequence joins TRBV6-1 and TRBJ2-7, with D possibly TRBD2 on 7 matching bases. Sequenced: blood. The clonotype comes from a woman in her 30s with Graves' hyperthyroidism that later progressed to Graves' ophthalmopathy. The CDR3: CASSEVRGALEQYF. The CDR3 DNA is TGTGCCAGCAGTGAAGTTCGGGGGGCCCTCGAGCAGTACTTC.